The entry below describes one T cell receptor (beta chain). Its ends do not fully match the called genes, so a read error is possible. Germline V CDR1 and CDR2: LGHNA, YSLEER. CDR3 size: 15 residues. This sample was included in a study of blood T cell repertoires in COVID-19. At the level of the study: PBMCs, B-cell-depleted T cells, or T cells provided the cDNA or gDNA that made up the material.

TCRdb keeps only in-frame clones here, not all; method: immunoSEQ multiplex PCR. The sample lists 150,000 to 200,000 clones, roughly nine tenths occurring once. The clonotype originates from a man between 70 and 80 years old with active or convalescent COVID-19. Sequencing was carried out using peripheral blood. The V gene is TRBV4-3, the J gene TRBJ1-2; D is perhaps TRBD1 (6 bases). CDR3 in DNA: TGCGCCAGCAGCCAAGTAGGGCAGGGGAACTACGGCTACACCTTC. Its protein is CASSQVGQGNYGYTF.